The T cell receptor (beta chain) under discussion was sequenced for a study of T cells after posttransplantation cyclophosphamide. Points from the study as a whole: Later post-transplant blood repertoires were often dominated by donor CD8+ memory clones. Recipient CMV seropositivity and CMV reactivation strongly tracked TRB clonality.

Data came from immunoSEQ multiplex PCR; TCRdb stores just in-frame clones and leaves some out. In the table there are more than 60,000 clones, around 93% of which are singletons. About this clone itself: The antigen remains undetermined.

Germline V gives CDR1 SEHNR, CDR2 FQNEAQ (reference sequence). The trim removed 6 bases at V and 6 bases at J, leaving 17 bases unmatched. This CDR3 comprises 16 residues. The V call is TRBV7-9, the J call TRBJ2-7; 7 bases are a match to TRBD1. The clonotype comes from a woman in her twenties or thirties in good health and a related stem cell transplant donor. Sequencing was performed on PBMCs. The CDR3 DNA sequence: TGTGCCAGCAGGCCGGCGTCTGGGCAGGGGGAAGGCGAGCAGTACTTC. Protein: CASRPASGQGEGEQYF.